Listed here are 5 T cell receptor beta chains from one sample, sequenced in a study of shared clonotypes between healthy human individuals. Sequenced by immunoSEQ multiplex PCR; TCRdb stores in-frame clones only, minus some. The sample holds under 2,000,000 clones; less than 95% are singletons and the top ten take under 1.5%. CD8 cells regarded as naive lacked CD45RO, were positively chosen for CCR7, and omitted terminally differentiated effector memory CD45RA+ cells. Specimen: naive CD8+ T cells sorted from blood. The origin of the receptors is a man younger than 35 in good health.

CDR3 amino acids: CASSLGPGTGGTGYTF. DNA for the CDR3: TGTGCCAGCAGCTTAGGACCAGGGACAGGGGGCACTGGCTACACCTTC. J is TRBJ1-2 and V is TRBV7-2; 12 nucleotides match TRBD1. This CDR3 spans 16 amino acids. Per the germline V gene, CDR1 is SGHTA and CDR2 is FQGNSA. V lost 1 base and J lost 7; bases outside the gene matches: 7.

The rearrangement joins TRBV28 to TRBJ2-7; 7 bases align to TRBD1. This CDR3 is 14 amino acids long. J gave up 0 bases and V 8 bases, and 7 bases lay outside the gene matches. Germline V lookup: CDR1 MDHEN, CDR2 SYDVKM. CDR3 in amino acids: CASAPGQPSYEQYF. The CDR3 region has the DNA TGTGCCAGCGCTCCGGGACAGCCCTCCTACGAGCAGTACTTC.

The chain is built from TRBV10-2 and TRBJ1-2; D is perhaps TRBD1 (5 bases). The ends were cut back, 2 bases at V and 2 bases at J, with 12 bases in the middle. Germline assignment: CDR1 WSHSY and CDR2 SAAADI. There are 15 residues in the CDR3. CDR3 protein: CASSEEARDNYGYTF. The CDR3 DNA reads TGCGCCAGCAGTGAGGAGGCCAGGGACAACTATGGCTACACCTTC.

The gene calls are TRBV27 and TRBJ1-5; TRBD1 matches at 9 bases. The CDR3 length is 15 residues. V shed 2 bases and J 3 bases; nucleotides not matched to a gene: 2. Per germline, CDR1 MNHEY and CDR2 SMNVEV (reference sequence). The CDR3 coding sequence is TGTGCCAGCAGTTTAGGGACAGGGTACAATCAGCCCCAGCATTTT. Its protein product is CASSLGTGYNQPQHF.

The chain carries TRBV7-9 and TRBJ2-1; D could derive from TRBD1 or TRBD2 (6 bases each). This CDR3 spans 14 amino acids. Germline V gives CDR1 SEHNR, CDR2 FQNEAQ (reference sequence). With 5 bases removed from V and 7 bases from J, the gap between germline ends came to 15 bases. In nucleotides, the CDR3 is TGTGCCAGCAGCCCGGCCGGGGGCTGGAATGAGCAGTTCTTC. Residues: CASSPAGGWNEQFF.